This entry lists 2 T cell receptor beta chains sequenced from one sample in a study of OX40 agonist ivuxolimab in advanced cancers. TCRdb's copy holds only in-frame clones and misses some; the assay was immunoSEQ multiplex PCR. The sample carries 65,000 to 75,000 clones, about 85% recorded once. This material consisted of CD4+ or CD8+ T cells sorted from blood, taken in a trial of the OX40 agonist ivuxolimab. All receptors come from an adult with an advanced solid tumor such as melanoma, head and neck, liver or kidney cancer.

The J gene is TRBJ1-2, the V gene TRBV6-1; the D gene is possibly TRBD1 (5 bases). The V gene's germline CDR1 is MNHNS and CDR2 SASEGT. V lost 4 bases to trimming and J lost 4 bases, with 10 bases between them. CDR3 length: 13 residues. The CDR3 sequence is CASSVEGPYGYTF. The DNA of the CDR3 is TGTGCCAGCAGTGTTGAGGGACCCTATGGCTACACCTTC.

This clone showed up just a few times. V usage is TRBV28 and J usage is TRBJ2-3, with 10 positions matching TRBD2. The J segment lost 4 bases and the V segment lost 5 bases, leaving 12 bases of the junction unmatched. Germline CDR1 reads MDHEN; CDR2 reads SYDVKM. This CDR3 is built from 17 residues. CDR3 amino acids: CASSDRGKGLASDTQYF. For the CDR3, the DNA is TGTGCCAGCAGTGATAGGGGTAAGGGACTAGCGTCAGATACGCAGTATTTT.